The 16 T cell receptor beta chains given below trace back to one sample, sequenced in a study of chemoradiotherapy in HPV16-positive cancers. Only in-frame clones appear in the TCRdb table, and some are missing; sequencing was by immunoSEQ multiplex PCR. Altogether about 25,000 clones are present, roughly 94% being singletons, with the ten largest covering approximately 3%. This material was collected from a patient who underwent chemoradiotherapy. The receptors stem from a human donor with HPV-associated anogenital cancer.

Comments on this clone: Mismatch with germline at one junction end may stem from a read error. The chain combines TRBV9 with TRBJ2-7, with 14 bases lining up with TRBD2. This CDR3 region has 17 residues. Germline CDR1 is SGDLS and CDR2 is YYNGEE. CDR3 sequence: CASNKGLAGGVSSEQYF. The CDR3 bases are TGTGCCAGCAACAAAGGACTAGCGGGGGGTGTCTCCTCCGAGCAGTACTTC.

J is TRBJ1-5 and V is TRBV19; 7 nucleotides align to TRBD1. The germline V gene encodes CDR1 LNHDA and CDR2 SQIVND (reference sequence). V shed 5 bases and J 0 bases; nucleotides not matched to a gene: 4. CDR3 length equals 15 residues. CDR3 coding DNA: TGTGCCAGTAGTGCCAGGACAGGTAGCAATCAGCCCCAGCATTTT. Residues: CASSARTGSNQPQHF.

V is TRBV28 and J is TRBJ1-1, with 10 bases aligning to TRBD1. CDR3 length: 17 amino acids. CDR1 and CDR2 (germline): MDHEN, SYDVKM. Trimming took 5 bases from V and 5 from J; bases not matched to a gene: 14. The CDR3 DNA is TGTGCCAGCAGTAGAGAGGGACAGGGGCGAGTAGGGACTGAAGCTTTCTTT. Residues: CASSREGQGRVGTEAFF.

V gene TRBV5-1 combines with J gene TRBJ2-2; D is possibly TRBD1 (6 bases). V lost 2 bases and J 4 bases, leaving 15 bases between the germline ends. The CDR3 loop spans 16 amino acids. Germline CDR1 and CDR2: SGHRS and YFSETQ. CDR3 residues: CASSFGPGVGTGELFF. In DNA form, the CDR3 reads TGCGCCAGCAGCTTTGGGCCAGGGGTTGGCACCGGGGAGCTGTTTTTT.

V and J are TRBV30 and TRBJ1-1; D uncertain. Between the trimmed V and J ends, which lost 2 bases and 0 bases, there was a span of 10 bases. Germline V gives CDR1 GTSNPN, CDR2 SVGIG (reference sequence). The CDR3 consists of 14 residues. The CDR3 region has the DNA TGTGCCTGGAGTAACGACCTCATGAACACTGAAGCTTTCTTT. This encodes CAWSNDLMNTEAFF.

The J gene is TRBJ1-2, the V gene TRBV27, with TRBD1 as a possible D gene (6 bases). V lost 3 bases, J lost 2 bases, and 10 bases lay in between. Germline V gives CDR1 MNHEY, CDR2 SMNVEV (reference sequence). The length of the CDR3 is 14 residues. The CDR3 sequence is CASSFQGRNYGYTF. Written as DNA, the CDR3 is TGTGCCAGCAGTTTTCAGGGGAGGAACTATGGCTACACCTTC.

The rearrangement links TRBV5-1 to TRBJ1-1; possibly TRBD1 for D (5 bases). The V end was cut by 1 base, the J end by 8 bases, with 24 bases between. Germline loops: CDR1 SGHRS, CDR2 YFSETQ. This CDR3 spans 17 amino acids. CDR3 DNA: TGCGCCAGCAGCTTGACCGAACCTGGGGGGGGAGTAGCGGAAGCTTTCTTT. It is translated as CASSLTEPGGGVAEAFF.

This clone was counted once. The chain employs TRBV6-1 and TRBJ2-2; possible D gene TRBD2, 6 bases. Germline V gene data show CDR1 as MNHNS and CDR2 as SASEGT. Trimming took off 0 bases at V and 1 base at J, with 15 bases between the two ends. The CDR3 contains 18 residues. CDR3 in amino acids: CASSEASGGRWNTGELFF. The CDR3 coding sequence is TGTGCCAGCAGTGAAGCTAGTGGAGGGAGGTGGAACACCGGGGAGCTGTTTTTT.

This chain uses TRBV5-1 with TRBJ2-3, with D possibly TRBD1 on 6 matching bases. Trimming pared 5 bases from V and 1 base from J, leaving 14 bases between. CDR1 is SGHRS and CDR2 is YFSETQ in the germline V gene. The CDR3 sequence is 15 residues long. The CDR3 DNA sequence: TGCGCCAGCAGGCGGCAGGGGCCACGCACAGATACGCAGTATTTT. As protein: CASRRQGPRTDTQYF. Supplemented by reference TRBV5-1 and TRBJ2-3, the full variable domain reads KAGVTQTPRYLIKTRGQQVTLSCSPISGHRSVSWYQQTPGQGLQFLFEYFSETQRNKGNFPGRFSGRQFSNSRSEMNVSTLELGDSALYLCASRRQGPRTDTQYFGPGTRLTVL.

This chain links TRBV10-1 with TRBJ2-7, with D perhaps matching TRBD1 or TRBD2 (5 bases each). Per germline, CDR1 WNHNN and CDR2 SYGVQD (reference sequence). This CDR3 is built from 11 residues. Trimming shortened V by 5 bases and J by 6 bases, and 8 bases separated the two germline ends. The CDR3 reads CASSSGAEQYF. CDR3 bases: TGCGCCAGCAGTTCCGGGGCCGAGCAGTACTTC.

The chain uses TRBV19 and TRBJ1-2, with D possibly being TRBD1 (6 bases). Deletions cut 4 bases from V and 0 bases from J, with 9 bases between. The germline gives CDR1 LNHDA, CDR2 SQIVND (reference sequence). The CDR3 runs to 14 residues. For the CDR3, the DNA is TGTGCCAGTAGTAGGACAGCTACTAACTATGGCTACACCTTC. This translates into CASSRTATNYGYTF. The complete variable domain, with remaining parts taken from reference TRBV19 and TRBJ1-2, reads DGGITQSPKYLFRKEGQNVTLSCEQNLNHDAMYWYRQDPGQGLRLIYYSQIVNDFQKGDIAEGYSVSREKKESFPLTVTSAQKNPTAFYLCASSRTATNYGYTFGSGTRLTVV.

This chain uses TRBV7-2 with TRBJ1-4; 9 nucleotides line up with TRBD1. Germline lookup yields CDR1 SGHTA and CDR2 FQGNSA. V was pared by 5 bases and J by 13 bases, with 26 bases of the junction left unmatched. The CDR3 runs to 19 residues. In DNA form, the CDR3 reads TGTGCCAGCAGCCTTAGAGGGGGGACAGGGCCTAAAGAAAATCGAGGACTGTTTTTT. The encoded protein is CASSLRGGTGPKENRGLFF.

The chain uses TRBV6-1 and TRBJ2-7; D not certain. This CDR3 has 12 amino acids. In germline, CDR1 is MNHNS, CDR2 SASEGT. Trimming took off 7 bases at V and 2 bases at J, with 9 bases between the two ends. The CDR3 here is CASNQIPYEQYF. CDR3 in DNA: TGTGCCAGCAACCAGATTCCCTACGAGCAGTACTTC.

A word on this clone: Other DNA variants within this sample encode the same CDR3. The chain couples TRBV5-1 to TRBJ1-2; 7 bases map to TRBD1. The CDR3 extends over 13 amino acids. Germline lookup yields CDR1 SGHRS and CDR2 YFSETQ. The V gene end was trimmed by 4 bases and the J gene end by 3 bases; junction bases not matched to a gene: 3. CDR3 in amino acids: CASSPTGDYGYTF. As DNA, the CDR3 is TGCGCCAGCAGCCCCACAGGGGACTATGGCTACACCTTC. The full variable domain, its missing parts supplied by reference TRBV5-1 and TRBJ1-2, is KAGVTQTPRYLIKTRGQQVTLSCSPISGHRSVSWYQQTPGQGLQFLFEYFSETQRNKGNFPGRFSGRQFSNSRSEMNVSTLELGDSALYLCASSPTGDYGYTFGSGTRLTVV.

This clone appeared a single time. The rearrangement joins TRBV30 to TRBJ1-1, with no clear D. CDR1 and CDR2 (germline): GTSNPN, SVGIG (reference sequence). Trimming cost V 5 bases and J 5 bases, with 9 bases left between them. The CDR3 length is 11 residues. The CDR3 region is CAWGRRTEAFF. DNA of the CDR3: TGTGCCTGGGGCCGGAGGACTGAAGCTTTCTTT.

The chain links TRBV11-3 to TRBJ2-2; D assignment may be TRBD1 or TRBD2 (5 bases each). The CDR3 has 15 amino acids. The V end lost 5 bases, the J end lost 5 bases, and 15 bases lay between the germline ends. CDR1 is SGHNT and CDR2 is YENEEA in the germline V gene. CDR3 protein: CASSPRGSGTGELFF. In nucleotides, the CDR3 is TGTGCCAGCAGCCCCCGGGGCTCAGGGACCGGGGAGCTGTTTTTT.